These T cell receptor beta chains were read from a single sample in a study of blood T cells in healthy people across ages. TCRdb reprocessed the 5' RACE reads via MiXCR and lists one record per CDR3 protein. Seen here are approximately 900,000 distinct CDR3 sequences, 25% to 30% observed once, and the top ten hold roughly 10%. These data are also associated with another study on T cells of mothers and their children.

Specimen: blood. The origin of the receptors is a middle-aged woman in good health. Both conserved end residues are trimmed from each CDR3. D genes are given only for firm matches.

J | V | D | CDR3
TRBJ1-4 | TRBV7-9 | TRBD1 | ASSLSDREKLF
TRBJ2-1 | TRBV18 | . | ASSPPWSDNEQF
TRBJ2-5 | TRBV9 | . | ASSVSGIGETQY
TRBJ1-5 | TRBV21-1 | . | ASSIWEGRQPQH
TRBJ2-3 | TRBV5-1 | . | ASSTGTPEDTQY
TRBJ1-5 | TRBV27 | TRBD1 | ASSSLDRVDQPQH
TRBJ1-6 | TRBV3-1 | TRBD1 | ASSYRDSRGSPLH
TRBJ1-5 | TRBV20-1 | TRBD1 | SARTYGTDIISQH
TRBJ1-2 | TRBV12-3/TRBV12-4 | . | ASTDLGVDYGYT
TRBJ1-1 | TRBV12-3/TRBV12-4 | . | ASTTQESTTEAF
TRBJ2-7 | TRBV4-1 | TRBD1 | ASSQYMRRTGGTYEQY
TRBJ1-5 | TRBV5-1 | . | ASSLRGGDRNQPQH
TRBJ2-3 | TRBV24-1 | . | ATSGVPDTQY
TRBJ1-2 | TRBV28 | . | ASSYPHRSNYGYT
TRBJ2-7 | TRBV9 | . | ASSVVAGSPRY
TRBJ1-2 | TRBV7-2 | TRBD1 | ASTRDRDYGYT
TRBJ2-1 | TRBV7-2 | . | ASSLGVVPGNEQF
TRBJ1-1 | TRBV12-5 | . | ASGLEGTEAF
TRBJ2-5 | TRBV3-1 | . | ASSQVDATTQY
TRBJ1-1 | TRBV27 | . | AGSLGIQGFSEAF
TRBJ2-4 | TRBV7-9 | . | ASSVGERIYQQY
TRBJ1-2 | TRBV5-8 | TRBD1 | ASSTRDRVYGYT
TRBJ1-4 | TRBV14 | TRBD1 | ASSPRTGGGEKLF
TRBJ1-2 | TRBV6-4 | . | ASSDSGGPDGYT
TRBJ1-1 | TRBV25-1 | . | ASSEACTEAF
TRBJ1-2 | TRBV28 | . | ASSPSGDNYGYT
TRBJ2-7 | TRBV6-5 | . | ASSYSPPGTYEQY
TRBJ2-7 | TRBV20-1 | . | SAIIGAGAQYEQY
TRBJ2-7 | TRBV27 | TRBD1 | ASSPGQGGTYEQY
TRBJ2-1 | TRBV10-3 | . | AISVTEYNEQF
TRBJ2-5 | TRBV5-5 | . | ASTKEAQQETQY
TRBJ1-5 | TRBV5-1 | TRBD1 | ASSFSTGGGQPQH
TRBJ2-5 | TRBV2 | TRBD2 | ASSEGRLAGGRQETQY
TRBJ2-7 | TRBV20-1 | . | SAQQVLSSYEQY
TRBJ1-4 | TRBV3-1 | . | ASSQVTSTNEKLF
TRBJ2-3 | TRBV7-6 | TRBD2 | ASSWSGTISDTQY
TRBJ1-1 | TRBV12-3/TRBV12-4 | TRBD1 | ASSRDRAYTEAF
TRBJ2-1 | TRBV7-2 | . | ASSPAPGYNEQF
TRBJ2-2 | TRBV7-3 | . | ASSLLRGAGTGELF
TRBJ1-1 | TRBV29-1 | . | SVEVSLQSTEAF
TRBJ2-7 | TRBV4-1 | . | ASSQRDPSYEQY
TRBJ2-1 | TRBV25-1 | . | ASSGPSEEQF
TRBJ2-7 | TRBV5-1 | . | ASSLDAYSYEQY
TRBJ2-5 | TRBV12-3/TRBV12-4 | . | ASSYRTRGKETQY
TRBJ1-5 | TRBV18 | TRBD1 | ASSLPRDRGSRRNQPQH
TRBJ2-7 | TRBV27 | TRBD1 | ARNGTGRYEQY
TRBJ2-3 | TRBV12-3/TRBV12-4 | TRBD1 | ASRGWGTGVTDTQY
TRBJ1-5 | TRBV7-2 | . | ASSLGPRGMGQPQH
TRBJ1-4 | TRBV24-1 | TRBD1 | ATSEAGTGDEKLF
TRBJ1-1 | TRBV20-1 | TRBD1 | SASWDRGRGSEAF
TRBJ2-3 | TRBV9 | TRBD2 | ASSGLEADTQY
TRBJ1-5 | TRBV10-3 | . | AIRPGGSNQPQH
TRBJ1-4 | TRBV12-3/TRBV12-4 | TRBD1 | ASSGELTGENEKLF